The clone carrying this T cell receptor (beta chain) counts as medium-sized (0.01 to 0.1%) by frequency. The antigen remains unidentified. These data come from a study of CD8 T cells in cerebrospinal fluid in Alzheimer's disease. Study details: Two single-cell methods, plate-based nested PCR and droplet-based sequencing, assessed CSF clonal expansion.

Live CSF cells were sorted with a live/dead marker for droplet-based sequencing. CSF cells underwent 10X single-cell V(D)J and 5' gene-expression profiling. Reprocessing the 10x single-cell sequencing reads, TCRdb reports a single entry for every CDR3 protein and omits DNA. This repertoire includes hundreds of distinct CDR3 sequences. Study-wide results and limits: In mild cognitive impairment or Alzheimer's disease, the biggest CSF clone made up more TCRs than in controls.

CDR1 is LNHNV, CDR2 YYDKDF, per germline (reference sequence). The CDR3 runs to 12 residues. The sequence came from a human donor with Alzheimer's disease. The specimen sequenced was cerebrospinal fluid. The chain has TRBV15 and TRBJ2-1. The CDR3 here is CATSTSDNEQFF.